What follows are 15 T cell receptor beta chains derived from one specimen sequenced in a study of blood T cell repertoires in COVID-19. Here immunoSEQ multiplex PCR was the method, and the copy in TCRdb shows in-frame clones only, minus some. The sample shows 90,000 or so clones, roughly 89% of them seen only once. The specimen was peripheral blood. The source is a woman aged 80 or over with active or convalescent COVID-19.

This sequence joins TRBV6-5 and TRBJ2-7, with TRBD1 identical over 7 bases. The CDR3 has 11 residues. Trimming removed 7 bases from V and 9 bases from J; junction bases left unmatched: 6. Germline CDR1 and CDR2: MNHEY and SVGAGI. CDR3 region: CASIGQAVQYF. CDR3 in DNA: TGTGCCAGCATCGGACAGGCCGTGCAGTACTTC.

The V and J genes are TRBV11-3 and TRBJ2-3, with 10 bases matching TRBD1. The CDR3 totals 15 residues. Germline V gives CDR1 SGHNT, CDR2 YENEEA. J was trimmed by 1 base and V by 5 bases; bases with no gene match: 3. As DNA, the CDR3 is TGTGCCAGCAGCACCGGGACAGGGGGCACAGATACGCAGTATTTT. Translation gives CASSTGTGGTDTQYF.

V usage is TRBV24-1 and J usage is TRBJ2-5; TRBD2 agrees at 11 bases. The CDR3 is made up of 16 amino acids. CDR1 and CDR2 from the germline V gene are KGHDR and SFDVKD. The V segment lost 4 bases and the J segment 2 bases; nucleotides outside the gene matches: 5. This CDR3 reads CATSDFSGGGQETQYF. CDR3 nucleotide sequence: TGTGCCACCAGTGACTTTAGCGGGGGGGGGCAAGAGACCCAGTACTTC.

The V gene is TRBV4-3, the J gene TRBJ2-7, with 7 bases aligning to TRBD2. Per germline, CDR1 LGHNA and CDR2 YSLEER. CDR3 length: 17 amino acids. The V segment lost 1 base and the J segment 6 bases; nucleotides outside the gene matches: 15. DNA for the CDR3: TGCGCCAGCAGCCAAGGCTCCCCGGGGAGGGCCCTCGGCGAGCAGTACTTC. It is translated as CASSQGSPGRALGEQYF.

This rearrangement joins TRBV27 to TRBJ1-5, with D possibly matching TRBD1 (6 bases). CDR3 length: 15 residues. Germline V gives CDR1 MNHEY, CDR2 SMNVEV (reference sequence). V was cut by 8 bases and J by 0 bases, with 14 bases left in between. The CDR3 DNA reads as TGTGCCAGCCGTATTGGACAGAATAGCAATCAGCCCCAGCATTTT. Amino acids: CASRIGQNSNQPQHF.

The J gene is TRBJ2-7, the V gene TRBV28, with 11 bases identical to TRBD2. Germline CDR1 and CDR2: MDHEN and SYDVKM. This CDR3 region has 15 residues. The junction had 6 bases not matched to a gene; V was cut back by 6 bases and J by 2 bases. The chain's CDR3 is CASRSTSGSPYEQYF. The DNA of the CDR3 is TGTGCCAGCAGGTCAACTAGCGGGAGTCCCTACGAGCAGTACTTC.

The CDR3 loop reads CASSVQSQPQHF. DNA of the CDR3: TGTGCCAGCAGCGTTCAAAGCCAGCCCCAGCATTTT. This chain links TRBV7-2 with TRBJ1-5; D call uncertain. Germline-derived CDR1 and CDR2 are SGHTA and FQGNSA. This CDR3 comprises 12 residues. V lost 5 bases and J 7 bases, leaving 9 bases between the germline ends. The full variable domain, rest sourced from reference TRBV7-2 and TRBJ1-5, is GAGVSQSPSNKVTEKGKDVELRCDPISGHTALYWYRQSLGQGLEFLIYFQGNSAPDKSGLPSDRFSAERTGGSVSTLTIQRTQQEDSAVYLCASSVQSQPQHFGDGTRLSIL.

This clone was picked up one time. The chain joins TRBV30 to TRBJ1-3; no definite D call. The V gene's germline CDR1 is GTSNPN and CDR2 SVGIG (reference sequence). There are 14 residues in the CDR3. Trimming pared 0 bases from V and 1 base from J, leaving 7 bases between. CDR3 sequence (DNA): TGTGCCTGGAGTGTTGGGCTATCTGGAAACACCATATATTTT. This encodes CAWSVGLSGNTIYF.

As concerns this clone: Other DNA sequences in this sample translate to the same CDR3. Here the CDR3 DNA reads TGTGCCAGCAGCTTTGGGACTTACAATGAGCAGTTCTTC. Translating gives CASSFGTYNEQFF. This chain uses TRBV11-2 with TRBJ2-1; possible D gene TRBD2, 6 bases. Trimming left V 3 bases short and J 4 bases short, with 7 bases between. CDR3 size: 13 residues. Germline V CDR1 and CDR2: SGHAT, FQNNGV.

This sequence joins TRBV6-2 or TRBV6-3 and TRBJ2-5, with 9 bases identical to TRBD1. CDR1 MNHEY and CDR2 SVGEGT come from the germline V gene. With 5 bases clipped from V and 5 bases from J, the junction kept 9 bases outside the gene matches. This CDR3 is built from 15 residues. Here the CDR3 reads CASSTPTGGGETQYF. Written as DNA, the CDR3 is TGTGCCAGCAGTACACCTACAGGGGGCGGCGAGACCCAGTACTTC.

J is TRBJ2-3 and V is TRBV5-1; 11 bases map to TRBD2. The V gene's germline CDR1 is SGHRS and CDR2 YFSETQ. The CDR3 loop spans 16 amino acids. The V and J ends lost 4 bases and 5 bases, in that order; junction bases with no gene match: 9. Here the CDR3 reads CASSPLGLAEGDTQYF. The DNA for the CDR3 is TGCGCCAGCAGCCCACTGGGACTAGCGGAGGGAGATACGCAGTATTTT. The full variable domain, rest sourced from reference TRBV5-1 and TRBJ2-3, is KAGVTQTPRYLIKTRGQQVTLSCSPISGHRSVSWYQQTPGQGLQFLFEYFSETQRNKGNFPGRFSGRQFSNSRSEMNVSTLELGDSALYLCASSPLGLAEGDTQYFGPGTRLTVL.

The CDR3 spells CASSWTDSYEQYF. The CDR3 DNA reads TGTGCCAGCAGTTGGACGGACAGCTACGAGCAGTACTTC. The chain is built from TRBV27 and TRBJ2-7; a weak D match, TRBD1 (6 bases). V gave up 4 bases and J gave up 3 bases, with 10 bases separating them. The CDR3 has 13 residues. Per the germline V gene, CDR1 is MNHEY and CDR2 is SMNVEV (reference sequence).

The chain recombines TRBV27 with TRBJ2-7, with 9 positions matching TRBD2. Germline values: CDR1 MNHEY, CDR2 SMNVEV (reference sequence). The V segment lost 6 bases and the J segment 6 bases; nucleotides outside the gene matches: 9. The CDR3 loop spans 14 amino acids. CDR3 coding DNA: TGTGCCAGCAGGACCTTAGCGGGAGAGGCCGAGCAGTACTTC. Its translation: CASRTLAGEAEQYF.

The gene calls are TRBV19 and TRBJ1-5; possible D gene TRBD1, 5 bases. From germline, CDR1 is LNHDA and CDR2 SQIVND (reference sequence). The CDR3 spans 14 residues. The V gene lost 5 bases and the J gene lost 6 bases, with 14 bases spanning the gap. This CDR3 reads CASSLQGWGQPQHF. CDR3 bases: TGTGCCAGTAGTCTGCAGGGTTGGGGTCAGCCCCAGCATTTT. Combining the CDR3 with reference TRBV19 and TRBJ1-5 gives the whole variable domain DGGITQSPKYLFRKEGQNVTLSCEQNLNHDAMYWYRQDPGQGLRLIYYSQIVNDFQKGDIAEGYSVSREKKESFPLTVTSAQKNPTAFYLCASSLQGWGQPQHFGDGTRLSIL.

The chain recombines TRBV14 with TRBJ2-5; possibly TRBD1 for D (5 bases). The CDR3 is made up of 14 amino acids. Germline CDR1 SGHDN, CDR2 FVKESK. V gave up 1 base and J gave up 7 bases, with 13 bases separating them. CDR3 nucleotides: TGTGCCAGCAGCCAAGGATCCTCCAGGGCGACCCAGTACTTC. Protein sequence: CASSQGSSRATQYF. Supplemented by reference TRBV14 and TRBJ2-5, the full variable domain reads EAGVTQFPSHSVIEKGQTVTLRCDPISGHDNLYWYRRVMGKEIKFLLHFVKESKQDESGMPNNRFLAERTGGTYSTLKVQPAELEDSGVYFCASSQGSSRATQYFGPGTRLLVL.